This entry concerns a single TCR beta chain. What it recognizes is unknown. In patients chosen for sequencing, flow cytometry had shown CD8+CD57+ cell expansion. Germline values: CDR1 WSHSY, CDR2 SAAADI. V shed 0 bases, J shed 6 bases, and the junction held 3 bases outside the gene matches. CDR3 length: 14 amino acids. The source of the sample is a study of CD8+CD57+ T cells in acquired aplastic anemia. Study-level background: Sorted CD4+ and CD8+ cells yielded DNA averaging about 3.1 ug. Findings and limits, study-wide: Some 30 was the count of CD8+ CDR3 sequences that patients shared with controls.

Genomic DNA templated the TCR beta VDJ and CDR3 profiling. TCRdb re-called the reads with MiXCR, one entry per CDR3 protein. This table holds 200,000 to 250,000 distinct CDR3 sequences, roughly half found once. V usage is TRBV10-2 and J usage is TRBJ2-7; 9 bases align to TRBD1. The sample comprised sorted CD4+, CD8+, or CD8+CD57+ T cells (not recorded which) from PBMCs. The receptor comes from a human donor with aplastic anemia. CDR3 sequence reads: CASSESGTGFEQYF. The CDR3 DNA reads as TGCGCCAGCAGTGAGTCTGGGACAGGGTTCGAGCAGTACTTC.